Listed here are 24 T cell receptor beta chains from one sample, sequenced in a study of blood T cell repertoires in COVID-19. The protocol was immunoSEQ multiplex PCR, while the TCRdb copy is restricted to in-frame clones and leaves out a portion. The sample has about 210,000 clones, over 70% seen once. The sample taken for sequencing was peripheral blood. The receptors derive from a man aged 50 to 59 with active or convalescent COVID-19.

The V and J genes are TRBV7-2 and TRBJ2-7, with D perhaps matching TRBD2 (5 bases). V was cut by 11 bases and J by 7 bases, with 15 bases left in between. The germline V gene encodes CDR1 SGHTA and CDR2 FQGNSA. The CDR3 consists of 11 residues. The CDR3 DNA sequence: TGTGCCTGCCGGCTTGGGAGTGAGCAGTACTTC. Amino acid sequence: CACRLGSEQYF. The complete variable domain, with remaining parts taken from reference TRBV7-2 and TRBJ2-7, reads GAGVSQSPSNKVTEKGKDVELRCDPISGHTALYWYRQSLGQGLEFLIYFQGNSAPDKSGLPSDRFSAERTGGSVSTLTIQRTQQEDSAVYLCACRLGSEQYFGPGTRLTVT.

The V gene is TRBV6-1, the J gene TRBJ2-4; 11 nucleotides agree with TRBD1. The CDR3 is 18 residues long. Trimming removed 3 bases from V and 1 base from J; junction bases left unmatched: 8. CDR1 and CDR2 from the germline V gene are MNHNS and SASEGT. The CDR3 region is CASSDRTGGARAKNIQYF. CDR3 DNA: TGTGCCAGCAGTGATAGGACAGGGGGCGCGAGGGCCAAAAACATTCAGTACTTC.

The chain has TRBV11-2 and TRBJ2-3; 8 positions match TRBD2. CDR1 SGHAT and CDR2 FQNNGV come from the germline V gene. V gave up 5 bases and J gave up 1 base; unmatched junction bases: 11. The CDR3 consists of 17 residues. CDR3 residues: CASSRFLAGGGTDTQYF. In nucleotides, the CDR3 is TGTGCCAGCAGCCGATTCCTAGCGGGCGGCGGCACAGATACGCAGTATTTT.

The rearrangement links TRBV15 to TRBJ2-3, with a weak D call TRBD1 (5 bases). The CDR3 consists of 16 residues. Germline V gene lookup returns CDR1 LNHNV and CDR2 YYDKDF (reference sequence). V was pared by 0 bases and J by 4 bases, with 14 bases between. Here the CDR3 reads CATSRDQAGIADTQYF. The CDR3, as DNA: TGTGCCACCAGCAGAGATCAGGCAGGGATTGCAGATACGCAGTATTTT.

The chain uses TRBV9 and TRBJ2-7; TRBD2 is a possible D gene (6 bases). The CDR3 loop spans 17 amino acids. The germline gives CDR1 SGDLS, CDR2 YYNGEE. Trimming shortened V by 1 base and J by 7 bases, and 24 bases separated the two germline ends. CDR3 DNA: TGTGCCAGCAGCGTATCAATTTACCGGGACTCACCGGGGGAGCAGTACTTC. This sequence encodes CASSVSIYRDSPGEQYF.

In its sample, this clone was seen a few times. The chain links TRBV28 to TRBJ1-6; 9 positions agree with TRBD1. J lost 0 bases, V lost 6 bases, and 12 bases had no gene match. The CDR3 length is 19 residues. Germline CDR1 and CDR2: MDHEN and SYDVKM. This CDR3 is CASRRSPGQGSSYNSPLHF. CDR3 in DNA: TGTGCCAGCAGACGATCCCCGGGACAGGGAAGCTCCTATAATTCACCCCTCCACTTT.

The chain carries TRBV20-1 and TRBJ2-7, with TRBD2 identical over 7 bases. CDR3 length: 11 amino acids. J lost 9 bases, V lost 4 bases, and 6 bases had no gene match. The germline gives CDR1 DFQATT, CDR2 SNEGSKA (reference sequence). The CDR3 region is CSATGGGGQYF. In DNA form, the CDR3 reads TGCAGTGCTACCGGAGGCGGGGGGCAGTACTTC.

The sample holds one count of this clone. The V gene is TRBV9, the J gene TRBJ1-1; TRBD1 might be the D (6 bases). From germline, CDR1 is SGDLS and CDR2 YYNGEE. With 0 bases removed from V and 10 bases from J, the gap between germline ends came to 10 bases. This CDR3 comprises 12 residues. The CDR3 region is CASSVGQGIAFF. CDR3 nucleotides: TGTGCCAGCAGCGTAGGGCAGGGGATAGCTTTCTTT.

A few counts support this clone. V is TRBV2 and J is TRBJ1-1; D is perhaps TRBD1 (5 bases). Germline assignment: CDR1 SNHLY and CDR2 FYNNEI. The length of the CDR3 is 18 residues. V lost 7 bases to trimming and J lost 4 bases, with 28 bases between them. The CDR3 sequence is CASTSPVLATEVPTEAFF. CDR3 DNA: TGTGCCAGCACCTCCCCAGTTCTCGCGACAGAAGTCCCCACTGAAGCTTTCTTT.

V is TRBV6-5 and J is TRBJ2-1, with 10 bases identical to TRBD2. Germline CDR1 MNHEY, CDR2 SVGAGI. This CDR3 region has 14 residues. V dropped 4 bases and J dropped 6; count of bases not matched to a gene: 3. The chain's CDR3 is CASSWTSGVNEQFF. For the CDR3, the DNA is TGTGCCAGCAGTTGGACTAGCGGTGTCAATGAGCAGTTCTTC.

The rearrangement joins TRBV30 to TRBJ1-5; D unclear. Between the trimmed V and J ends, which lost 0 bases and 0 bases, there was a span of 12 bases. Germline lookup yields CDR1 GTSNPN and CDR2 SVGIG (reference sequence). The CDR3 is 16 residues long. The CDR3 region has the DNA TGTGCCTGGAGTGTAATAGGAGATTATAGCAATCAGCCCCAGCATTTT. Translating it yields CAWSVIGDYSNQPQHF. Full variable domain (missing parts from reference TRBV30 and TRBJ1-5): SQTIHQWPATLVQPVGSPLSLECTVEGTSNPNLYWYRQAAGRGLQLLFYSVGIGQISSEVPQNLSASRPQDRQFILSSKKLLLSDSGFYLCAWSVIGDYSNQPQHFGDGTRLSIL.

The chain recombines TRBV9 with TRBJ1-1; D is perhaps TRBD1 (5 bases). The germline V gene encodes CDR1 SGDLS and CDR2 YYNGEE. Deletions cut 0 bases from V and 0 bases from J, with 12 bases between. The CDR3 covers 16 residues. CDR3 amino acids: CASSVGEDSMNTEAFF. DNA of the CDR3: TGTGCCAGCAGCGTAGGGGAAGACAGCATGAACACTGAAGCTTTCTTT.

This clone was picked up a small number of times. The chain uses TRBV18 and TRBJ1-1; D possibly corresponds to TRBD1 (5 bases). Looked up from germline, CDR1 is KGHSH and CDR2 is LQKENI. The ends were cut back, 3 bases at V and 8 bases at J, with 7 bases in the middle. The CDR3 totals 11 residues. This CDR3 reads CASSPGGEAFF. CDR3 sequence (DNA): TGTGCCAGCTCACCTGGGGGGGAAGCTTTCTTT.

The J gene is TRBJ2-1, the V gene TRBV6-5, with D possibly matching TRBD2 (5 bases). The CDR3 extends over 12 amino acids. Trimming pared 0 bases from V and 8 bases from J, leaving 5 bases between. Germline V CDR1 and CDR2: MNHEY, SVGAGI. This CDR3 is CASSYSRDEQFF. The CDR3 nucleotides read TGTGCCAGCAGTTACTCGAGGGATGAGCAGTTCTTC.

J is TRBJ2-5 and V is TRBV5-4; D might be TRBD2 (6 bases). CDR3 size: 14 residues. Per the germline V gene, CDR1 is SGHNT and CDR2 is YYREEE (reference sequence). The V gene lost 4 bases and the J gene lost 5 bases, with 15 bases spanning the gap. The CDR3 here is CASSPEGLGETQYF. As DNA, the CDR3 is TGTGCCAGCAGCCCGGAGGGCTTGGGGGAGACCCAGTACTTC.

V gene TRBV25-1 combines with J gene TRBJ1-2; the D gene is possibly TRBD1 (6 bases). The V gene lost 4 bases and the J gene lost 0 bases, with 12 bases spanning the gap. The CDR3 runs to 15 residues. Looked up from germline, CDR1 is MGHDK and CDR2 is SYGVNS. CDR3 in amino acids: CASSGWTAPNYGYTF. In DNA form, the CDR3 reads TGTGCCAGCAGTGGCTGGACAGCACCTAACTATGGCTACACCTTC.

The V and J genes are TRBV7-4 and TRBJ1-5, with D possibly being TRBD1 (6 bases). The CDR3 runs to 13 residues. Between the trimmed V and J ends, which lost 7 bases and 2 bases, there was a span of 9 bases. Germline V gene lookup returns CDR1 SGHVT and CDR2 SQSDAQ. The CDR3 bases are TGTGCCAGCAACCGACAGGGCAATCAGCCCCAGCATTTT. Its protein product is CASNRQGNQPQHF.

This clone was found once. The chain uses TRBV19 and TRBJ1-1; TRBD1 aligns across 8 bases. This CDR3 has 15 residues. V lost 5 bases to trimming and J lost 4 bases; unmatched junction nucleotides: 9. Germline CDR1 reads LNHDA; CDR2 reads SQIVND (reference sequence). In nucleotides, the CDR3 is TGTGCCAGTAGTTTAGGACAGGGCTGGGTCACTGAAGCTTTCTTT. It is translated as CASSLGQGWVTEAFF.

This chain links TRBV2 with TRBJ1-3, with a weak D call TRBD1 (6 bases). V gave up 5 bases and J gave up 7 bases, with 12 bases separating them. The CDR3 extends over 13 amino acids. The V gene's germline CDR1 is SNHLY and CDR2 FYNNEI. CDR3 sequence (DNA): TGTGCCAGCAGTACAGGGAGGGTGAACACCATATATTTT. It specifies CASSTGRVNTIYF.

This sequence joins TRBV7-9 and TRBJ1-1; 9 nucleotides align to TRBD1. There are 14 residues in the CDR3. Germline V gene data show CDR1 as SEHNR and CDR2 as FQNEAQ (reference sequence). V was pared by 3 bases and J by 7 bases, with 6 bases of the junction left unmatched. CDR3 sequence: CASSLGQGTNEAFF. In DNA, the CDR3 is TGTGCCAGCAGCTTGGGACAGGGAACGAATGAAGCTTTCTTT.

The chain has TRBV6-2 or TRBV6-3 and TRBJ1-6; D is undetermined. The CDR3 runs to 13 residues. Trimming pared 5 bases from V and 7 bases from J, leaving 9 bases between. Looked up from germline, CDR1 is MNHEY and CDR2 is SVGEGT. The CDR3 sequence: CASSTRENSPLHF. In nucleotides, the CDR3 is TGTGCCAGCAGTACCCGGGAAAATTCACCCCTCCACTTT.

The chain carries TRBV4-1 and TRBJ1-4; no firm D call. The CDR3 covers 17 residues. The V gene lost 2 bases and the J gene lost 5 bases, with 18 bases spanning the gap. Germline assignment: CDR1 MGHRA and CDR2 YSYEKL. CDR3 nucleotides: TGCGCCAGCAGCCAATCAGGCCAGTCTGGTTTCAATGAAAAACTGTTTTTT. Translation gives CASSQSGQSGFNEKLFF.

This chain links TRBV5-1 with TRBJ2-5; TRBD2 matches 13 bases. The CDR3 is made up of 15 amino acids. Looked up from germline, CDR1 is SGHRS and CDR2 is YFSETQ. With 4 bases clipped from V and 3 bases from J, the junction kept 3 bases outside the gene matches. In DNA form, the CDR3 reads TGCGCCAGCAGCCCCACTAGCGGGGGGGAAGAGACCCAGTACTTC. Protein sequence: CASSPTSGGEETQYF. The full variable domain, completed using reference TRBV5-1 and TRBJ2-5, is KAGVTQTPRYLIKTRGQQVTLSCSPISGHRSVSWYQQTPGQGLQFLFEYFSETQRNKGNFPGRFSGRQFSNSRSEMNVSTLELGDSALYLCASSPTSGGEETQYFGPGTRLLVL.

CDR3 nucleotides: TGTGCCCCCGTTTGTCCCTTGAGGAAGCGGGAGACAATCAATGAGCAGTTCTTC. Amino acids: CAPVCPLRKRETINEQFF. This chain joins TRBV27 and TRBJ2-1, with 8 bases lining up with TRBD2. Germline CDR1 MNHEY, CDR2 SMNVEV (reference sequence). The CDR3 is made up of 18 amino acids. The V segment lost 11 bases and the J segment 6 bases; nucleotides outside the gene matches: 24.